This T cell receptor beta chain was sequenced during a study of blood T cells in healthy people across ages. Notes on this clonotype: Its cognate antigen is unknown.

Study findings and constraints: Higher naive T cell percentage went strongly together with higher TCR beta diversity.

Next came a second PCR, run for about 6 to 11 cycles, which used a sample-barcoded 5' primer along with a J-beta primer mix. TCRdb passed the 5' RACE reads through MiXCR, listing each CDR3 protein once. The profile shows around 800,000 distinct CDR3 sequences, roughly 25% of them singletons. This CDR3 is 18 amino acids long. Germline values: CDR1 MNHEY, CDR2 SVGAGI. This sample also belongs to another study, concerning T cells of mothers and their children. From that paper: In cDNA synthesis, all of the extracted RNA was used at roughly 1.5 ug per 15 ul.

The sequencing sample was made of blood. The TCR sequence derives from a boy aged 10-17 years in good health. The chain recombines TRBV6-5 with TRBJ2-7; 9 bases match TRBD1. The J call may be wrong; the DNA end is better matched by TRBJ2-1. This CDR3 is CASSYSPPTGGIYNEQFF. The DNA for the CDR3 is TGTGCCAGCAGTTACTCTCCCCCAACAGGGGGCATTTACAATGAGCAGTTCTTC.